Listed below are T cell receptor beta chains from one sample, sequenced in a study of radiation and T cells in renal cell carcinoma. Method: immunoSEQ multiplex PCR; TCRdb's copy keeps in-frame clones and lacks some. This sample has about 150,000 clones; 88% occur once, and the top ten carry around 13%. The specimen was blood, collected from a patient whose treatment included radiotherapy and nephrectomy. Receptors were obtained from a woman aged 45-60 years with renal cell carcinoma. Each CDR3 is given with its conserved first and last residue. The order of the fields is J gene, clone size, CDR3 length, V gene, CDR3 protein. Expanded clones are given a class, and other clones once, few, many or no size at all.

TRBJ1-2	-	15	TRBV6-5	CASSSSGQSNYGYTF
TRBJ2-7	-	15	TRBV5-1	CASSLLTGGAYEQYF
TRBJ1-5	-	16	TRBV4-2	CASSPSDRGRNQPQHF
TRBJ2-7	-	14	TRBV5-1	CASSSDIYSYEQYF
TRBJ1-2	-	14	TRBV29-1	CSVEGQGVNYGYTF
TRBJ2-2	-	15	TRBV6-5	CASSRDRPNTGELFF
TRBJ2-5	-	15	TRBV11-1	CASRGGNRVRETQYF
TRBJ2-7	-	14	TRBV7-2	CASSLAVLEHEQYF
TRBJ2-7	-	15	TRBV5-1	CASSWDGQLPYEQYF
TRBJ2-1	-	14	TRBV5-1	CASSLGPSNNEQFF
TRBJ2-5	-	14	TRBV11-3	CASSPTGGSETQYF
TRBJ1-2	-	14	TRBV29-1	CSVARDRVRYGYTF
TRBJ1-1	-	15	TRBV7-8	CASSLDLLMNTEAFF
TRBJ2-6	-	16	TRBV5-4	CASSLPGDLRANVLTF
TRBJ1-1	-	14	TRBV6-5	CASSLQGAGDEAFF
TRBJ2-1	once	15	TRBV5-4	CASSLSSSSYNEQFF
TRBJ2-5	-	14	TRBV18	CASSPIHQGETQYF
TRBJ2-1	-	17	TRBV15	CATSSPRGTGAHNEQFF
TRBJ2-7	-	15	TRBV5-4	CASSSLRGKRDEQYF
TRBJ2-2	-	16	TRBV7-6	CASSLSSGGIAGELFF
TRBJ2-7	-	11	TRBV5-1	CASSLDWEQYF
TRBJ2-1	-	16	TRBV23-1	CARIPFPGQDYNEQFF
TRBJ2-1	-	14	TRBV7-9	CASSFVGSYNEQFF
TRBJ2-1	-	12	TRBV6-6	CASTAGVDEQFF
TRBJ2-5	-	13	TRBV2	CASRFAGQETQYF
TRBJ1-5	-	16	TRBV19	CASSIGGQGWNQPQHF
TRBJ1-6	few	16	TRBV9	CASSVEGGGHNSPLHF
TRBJ2-2	-	13	TRBV6-4	CASSDRDTGELFF
TRBJ1-1	-	15	TRBV4-1	CASSQGEGQPTEAFF
TRBJ1-4	-	16	TRBV10-2	CASSDVLWGGSEKLFF
TRBJ1-1	-	13	TRBV29-1	CSVWDNRHSEAFF
TRBJ2-1	few	15	TRBV4-1	CASSPLGSGANEQFF
TRBJ2-5	-	18	TRBV11-3	CASRAAFGDRGQERTQYF
TRBJ1-1	-	12	TRBV25-1	CASGRVGTEAFF
TRBJ1-2	-	13	TRBV28	CASRASVIYGYTF
TRBJ2-6	-	15	TRBV5-1	CASSLALSGANVLTF
TRBJ2-7	-	17	TRBV5-4	CASSQGLAGAFSYEQYF
TRBJ1-5	-	11	TRBV19	CASKAVGPQHF
TRBJ2-7	-	15	TRBV6-1	CASTVREGSYYEQYF
TRBJ2-3	-	15	TRBV7-3	CASSIQRAGTDTQYF
TRBJ2-3	-	16	TRBV6-5	CASSYRDRGRSDTQYF
TRBJ1-4	once	16	TRBV4-3	CASSQVVLSREQKLFF